These T cell receptor beta chains were read from a single sample in a study of Graves' ophthalmopathy and Graves' hyperthyroidism. TCRdb processed the multiplex PCR reads anew with MiXCR; each CDR3 protein has one entry. The top ten clones hold 11% of a sample with 1 million to 1.3 million distinct CDR3 sequences, about 38% of them seen once. Material for sequencing was peripheral blood or thyroid tissue (not recorded which). These receptors originate from an adult man with Graves' hyperthyroidism. The CDR3 runs from the conserved cysteine through the conserved F or W. A D gene is named only where the DNA matches it firmly. Not all rows give a size; the values are once, few, many and, for expanded clones, a class.

J gene	D gene	clone size	V gene	CDR3 DNA	CDR3 protein
TRBJ2-7	-	-	TRBV2	TGTGCCAGCAGTCGACCGTCGGGACAAGCCTACGAGCAGTACTTC	CASSRPSGQAYEQYF
TRBJ2-2	-	-	TRBV15	-	CATGQGYEQYFGPGTRELFF
TRBJ2-6	TRBD1	-	TRBV19	TGTGCCAGTAGTATCCAGACAGGGGGGTTTGCCTCTGGGGCCAACGTCCTGACTTTC	CASSIQTGGFASGANVLTF
TRBJ2-1	-	-	TRBV10-2	TGCGCCAGCAGTGAGGTCATCCACGGGCAGTTCTTC	CASSEVIHGQFF
TRBJ1-4	-	many	TRBV7-9	TGTGCCAGCAGCTTAGGAGGGAGGGATCGCGAAAAACTGTTTTTT	CASSLGGRDREKLFF
TRBJ1-1	-	-	TRBV25-1	TGTGCCAGCAGGCGACAGAGACGCTTGAACACTGAAGCTTTCTTT	CASRRQRRLNTEAFF
TRBJ1-6	-	many	TRBV7-8	TGTGCCAGCAGCCTGGGACCAAAGGGGTCACCCCTCCACTTT	CASSLGPKGSPLHF
TRBJ1-6	-	few	TRBV2	TGTGCCAGCATTAGGACGGACGATAATTCACCCCTCCACTTT	CASIRTDDNSPLHF
TRBJ2-6	TRBD1	once	TRBV5-1	TGCGCCAGCAGCTTGCGCAGGACAGGGGGTTCGGGTGGGGCCAACGTCCTGACTTTC	CASSLRRTGGSGGANVLTF
TRBJ2-7	-	-	TRBV20-1	TGCAGCTTGGTTGAGGGGACACGCCGCAAGTACTTC	CSLVEGTRRKYF
TRBJ1-2	TRBD1	few	TRBV29-1	TGCAGCGTTGAGATCAGGACAGGGCGGAACTATGGCTACACCTTC	CSVEIRTGRNYGYTF
TRBJ2-7	TRBD2	-	TRBV2	TGTGCCAGCAGTGAGTCCCGACGGGGGGGCCGGCCGCGGGAGCAGTACTTC	CASSESRRGGRPREQYF
TRBJ2-5	-	many	TRBV7-8	TGTGCCAGCAGAGTCCGGGATCAAGAGACCCAGTACTTC	CASRVRDQETQYF
TRBJ2-7	-	many	TRBV20-1	TGCAGTGCTAGAGATCCCGGCAGGGTAGGCCACGAGCAGTACTTC	CSARDPGRVGHEQYF
TRBJ1-2	-	many	TRBV7-2	TGTGCCAGCAGCTTAGGGGTCATATCGGGGTTGTATGGCTACACCTTC	CASSLGVISGLYGYTF
TRBJ2-7	TRBD1	many	TRBV7-9	TGTGCCAGCAGCTCAAGACGGGACAGGGGAAGGTACGAGCAGTACTTC	CASSSRRDRGRYEQYF
TRBJ2-5	-	-	TRBV20-1	TGCAGTGCAGGATCCCCTGGCGGCTGGGTCCAAGAGACCCAGTACTTC	CSAGSPGGWVQETQYF
TRBJ2-5	TRBD2	-	TRBV12-3/TRBV12-4	TGTGCCAGTGGGACTAGCGGGCTGGCCGTGTACTTC	CASGTSGLAVYF
TRBJ2-2	-	many	TRBV7-9	TGTGCCAGCAGCGTAAAAGGAGCGAACACCGGGGAGCTGTTTTTT	CASSVKGANTGELFF
TRBJ1-1	-	-	TRBV11-2	TGTGCCAGCAGCCAAACCCGGGGCACTGAAGCTTCCTTT	CASSQTRGTEASF
TRBJ2-3	TRBD2	-	TRBV10-3	TGTGCCATCAGTGAGGGGACTAGCGGGAGCACAGATACGCAGTATTTT	CAISEGTSGSTDTQYF
TRBJ2-5	-	many	TRBV10-3	TGTGCCATCAGTGGTAGAGAGACCCAGTACTTC	CAISGRETQYF
TRBJ1-4	TRBD1	few	TRBV10-2	TGCGCCAGCATGTGGCAGGGGGCAACTAATGAAAAACTGTTTTTT	CASMWQGATNEKLFF
TRBJ2-7	TRBD2	many	TRBV10-3	TGTGCCATCAGTGACCGACTAGCCCCGTCTTCCGAGCAGTACTTC	CAISDRLAPSSEQYF
TRBJ1-1	-	few	TRBV6-2/TRBV6-3	TGTGCCAGCAGTTACTGGGGTGAGGAAGCTTTCTTT	CASSYWGEEAFF
TRBJ2-6	-	-	TRBV6-5	TGTGCCAGCGGACCAGGGGTTGGGGCCAACGTCCTGACTTTC	CASGPGVGANVLTF
TRBJ1-1	-	-	TRBV6-4	TGTGCCAGCAGCGAAAGGAATCAGAAGACTGAAGCTTTCTTT	CASSERNQKTEAFF
TRBJ1-6	TRBD1	many	TRBV5-1	TGTGCCAGCAGCGGGGACAGTCCCTATAATTCACCCCTCCACTTT	CASSGDSPYNSPLHF
TRBJ1-2	-	-	TRBV10-3	TGTGCCATCAGTGACGTCGGGAGATCCTACACCTTC	CAISDVGRSYTF
TRBJ2-5	-	-	TRBV10-2	TGCGCCAGCAGTGAGTCAGTGGCCGAAGGGACCCAGTACTTC	CASSESVAEGTQYF
TRBJ2-7	TRBD1	-	TRBV5-1	TGCGCCAGTCACGTACAGGGGTCCGAGCAGTACTTC	CASHVQGSEQYF
TRBJ2-7	TRBD1	few	TRBV11-2	TGTGCCAGCAGCTTAGTCTACAGGGGTGGACCCTACGAGCAGTACTTC	CASSLVYRGGPYEQYF
TRBJ1-6	TRBD1	many	TRBV2	TGTGCCAGCAGTGTAGAAGGGGGCGTCGGTAATTCACCCCTCCACTTT	CASSVEGGVGNSPLHF